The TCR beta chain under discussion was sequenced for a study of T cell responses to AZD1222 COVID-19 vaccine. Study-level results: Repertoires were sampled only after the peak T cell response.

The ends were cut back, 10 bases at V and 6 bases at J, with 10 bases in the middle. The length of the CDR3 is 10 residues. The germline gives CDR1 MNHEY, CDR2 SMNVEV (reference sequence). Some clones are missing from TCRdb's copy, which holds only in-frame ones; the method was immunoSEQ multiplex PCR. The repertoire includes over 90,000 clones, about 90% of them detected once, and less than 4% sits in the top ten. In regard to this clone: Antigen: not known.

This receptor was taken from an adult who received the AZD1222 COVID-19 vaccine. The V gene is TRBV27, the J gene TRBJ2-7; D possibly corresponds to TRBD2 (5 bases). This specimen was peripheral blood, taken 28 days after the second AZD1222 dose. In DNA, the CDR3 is TGTGCCACCCCGGGGTCCGAGCAGTACTTC. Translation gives CATPGSEQYF.